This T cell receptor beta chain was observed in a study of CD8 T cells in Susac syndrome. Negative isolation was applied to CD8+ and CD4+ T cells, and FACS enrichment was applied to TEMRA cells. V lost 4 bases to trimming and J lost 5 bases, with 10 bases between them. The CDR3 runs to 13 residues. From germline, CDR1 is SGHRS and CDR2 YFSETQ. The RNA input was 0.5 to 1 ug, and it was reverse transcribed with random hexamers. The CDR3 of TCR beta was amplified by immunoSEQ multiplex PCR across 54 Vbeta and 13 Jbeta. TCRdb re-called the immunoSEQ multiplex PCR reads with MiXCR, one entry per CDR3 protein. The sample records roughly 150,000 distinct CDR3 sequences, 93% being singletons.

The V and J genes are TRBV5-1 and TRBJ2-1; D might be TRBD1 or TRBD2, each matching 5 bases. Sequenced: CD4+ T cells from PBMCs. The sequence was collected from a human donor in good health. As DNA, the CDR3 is TGCGCCAGCAGCCCGGGACCAAACAATGAGCAGTTCTTC. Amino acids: CASSPGPNNEQFF.